This entry lists 14 T cell receptor beta chains sequenced from one sample in a study of blood T cell repertoires in COVID-19. Sequenced by immunoSEQ multiplex PCR; TCRdb stores in-frame clones only, minus some. The table shows about 110,000 clones, with about two thirds occurring only once. Material for sequencing was peripheral blood. The receptors stem from a human donor with acute or convalescent COVID-19. The donor label of this sample is uncertain.

The chain employs TRBV6-1 and TRBJ1-5; TRBD1 matches 8 bases. The length of the CDR3 is 14 residues. The germline CDR1 and CDR2 sequences are MNHNS and SASEGT. Trimming cost V 2 bases and J 6 bases; bases outside gene matches: 3. The DNA for the CDR3 is TGTGCCAGCAGTGAATCAGGGGGCCGTCAGCCCCAGCATTTT. This translates into CASSESGGRQPQHF.

This chain joins TRBV7-9 and TRBJ1-4; 9 nucleotides align to TRBD1. Looked up from germline, CDR1 is SEHNR and CDR2 is FQNEAQ (reference sequence). Trimming took 5 bases from V and 6 from J; bases not matched to a gene: 4. This CDR3 comprises 14 residues. The CDR3 here is CASSTDRGDEKLFF. The CDR3 DNA follows: TGTGCCAGCAGCACAGACAGGGGGGATGAAAAACTGTTTTTT. Based on the CDR3 plus reference TRBV7-9 and TRBJ1-4, the full variable domain is DTGVSQNPRHKITKRGQNVTFRCDPISEHNRLYWYRQTLGQGPEFLTYFQNEAQLEKSRLLSDRFSAERPKGSFSTLEIQRTEQGDSAMYLCASSTDRGDEKLFFGSGTQLSVL.

The chain joins TRBV28 to TRBJ2-1; 10 bases line up with TRBD1. With V trimmed by 6 bases and J by 4 bases, 3 bases remained unmatched. The CDR3 totals 14 residues. The germline V gene has CDR1 MDHEN and CDR2 SYDVKM. CDR3 DNA: TGTGCCAGCAGCCGACAGGGGGCTTACAATGAGCAGTTCTTC. Protein product: CASSRQGAYNEQFF.

The gene calls are TRBV2 and TRBJ1-5; 8 nucleotides match TRBD1. J gave up 3 bases and V 4 bases, and 2 bases lay outside the gene matches. The CDR3 loop spans 14 amino acids. Germline V gene sequence: CDR1 SNHLY, CDR2 FYNNEI. CDR3 loop: CASSGDRNNQPQHF. The CDR3 DNA is TGTGCCAGCAGTGGGGACAGGAACAATCAGCCCCAGCATTTT. The full variable domain, with the rest looked up from reference TRBV2 and TRBJ1-5, is EPEVTQTPSHQVTQMGQEVILRCVPISNHLYFYWYRQILGQKVEFLVSFYNNEISEKSEIFDDQFSVERPDGSNFTLKIRSTKLEDSAMYFCASSGDRNNQPQHFGDGTRLSIL.

This clone was counted only a few times. The chain combines TRBV10-2 with TRBJ1-2; D remains ambiguous. Germline V gene sequence: CDR1 WSHSY, CDR2 SAAADI. V was clipped by 0 bases and J by 3 bases, with 11 bases between them. There are 15 residues in the CDR3. CDR3 sequence: CASSESMAGYYGYTF. CDR3 coding DNA: TGCGCCAGCAGTGAGTCGATGGCGGGATACTATGGCTACACCTTC.

The chain recombines TRBV19 with TRBJ2-2; D may be TRBD2 (7 bases). Deletions cut 1 base from V and 4 bases from J, with 13 bases between. CDR1 is LNHDA and CDR2 is SQIVND in the germline V gene (reference sequence). CDR3 length equals 16 residues. In nucleotides, the CDR3 is TGTGCCAGTAGTATAGGCGGGGGCGCGGGCACCGGGGAGCTGTTTTTT. This sequence encodes CASSIGGGAGTGELFF.

The chain uses TRBV11-2 and TRBJ2-1, with unresolved D. This CDR3 comprises 12 residues. Per germline, CDR1 SGHAT and CDR2 FQNNGV. Deletions cut 0 bases from V and 10 bases from J, with 7 bases between. The CDR3 protein is CASSLDKLEQFF. DNA of the CDR3: TGTGCCAGCAGCTTAGATAAATTAGAGCAGTTCTTC.

The rearrangement uses TRBV7-9 and TRBJ2-1, with 8 bases lining up with TRBD1. Germline V gene lookup returns CDR1 SEHNR and CDR2 FQNEAQ (reference sequence). This CDR3 has 17 residues. V lost 4 bases to trimming and J lost 9 bases; unmatched junction nucleotides: 17. CDR3 in amino acids: CASSSIRDRQPPGEQFF. CDR3 nucleotides: TGTGCCAGCAGCTCGATCCGGGACAGGCAGCCGCCGGGTGAGCAGTTCTTC.

In this sample, this clone turned up a few times. J is TRBJ2-5 and V is TRBV5-1, with 8 positions matching TRBD1. The CDR3 extends over 16 amino acids. V lost 4 bases and J lost 1; bases outside the gene matches: 9. Germline V gene data show CDR1 as SGHRS and CDR2 as YFSETQ. CDR3 sequence reads: CASSLGLGTGQETQYF. The CDR3 nucleotides are TGCGCCAGCAGCCTGGGGCTTGGGACAGGCCAAGAGACCCAGTACTTC.

Only one count was recorded for this clone. The chain links TRBV4-2 to TRBJ1-4, with D unclear. The CDR3 contains 16 residues. The ends were cut back, 0 bases at V and 0 bases at J, with 8 bases in the middle. The V gene's germline CDR1 is LGHNA and CDR2 YNFKEQ. The CDR3 spells CASSQDLRATNEKLFF. The CDR3, as DNA: TGTGCCAGCAGCCAAGACCTCCGGGCAACTAATGAAAAACTGTTTTTT.

The chain is built from TRBV3-1 (or the pseudogene TRBV3-2) and TRBJ2-2; D may be TRBD2 (5 bases). Germline CDR1 is LGHDT and CDR2 is YNNKEL (reference sequence). V lost 6 bases and J lost 0, with 11 bases in between. The CDR3 consists of 15 residues. CDR3 DNA sequence: TGTGCCAGCAGACCCAACGGGGCGAACACCGGGGAGCTGTTTTTT. This gives the protein CASRPNGANTGELFF.

This clone was recorded only once. This chain uses TRBV5-1 with TRBJ2-7; 7 positions match TRBD1. The CDR3 consists of 15 residues. The trim removed 7 bases at V and 2 bases at J, leaving 12 bases unmatched. Germline V CDR1 and CDR2: SGHRS, YFSETQ. CDR3 DNA sequence: TGCGCCAGCCGCCAAAGACAGGGAGCGACCTACGAGCAGTACTTC. It codes for CASRQRQGATYEQYF.

The rearrangement links TRBV6-1 to TRBJ2-6; 10 nucleotides agree with TRBD2. CDR1 MNHNS and CDR2 SASEGT come from the germline V gene. The trim removed 4 bases at V and 1 base at J, leaving 10 bases unmatched. This CDR3 contains 19 residues. The CDR3 loop is CASSALAGAHLSGANVLTF. The DNA for the CDR3 is TGTGCCAGCAGTGCCCTAGCGGGGGCCCACTTATCTGGGGCCAACGTCCTGACTTTC.

This chain uses TRBV30 with TRBJ1-5; D is perhaps TRBD1 (5 bases). Trimming shortened V by 0 bases and J by 3 bases, and 12 bases separated the two germline ends. CDR1 is GTSNPN and CDR2 is SVGIG in the germline V gene (reference sequence). The CDR3 is 15 residues long. The chain's CDR3 is CAWSVGGVYNQPQHF. The DNA for the CDR3 is TGTGCCTGGAGTGTCGGAGGGGTTTACAATCAGCCCCAGCATTTT.